Sequencing of this T cell receptor (beta chain) was carried out in a study of CD4 T cells in relation to SARS-CoV-2 and coronaviruses. Overall study: ViraFEST: roughly ten-day antigen culture of PBMCs, then TCR beta CDR3 sequencing. Study-level results: Crossreactive clones expanded significantly less to SARS-CoV-2 than monoreactive clones. In roughly 65% of donors, memory CD4+ clonotypes crossrecognized SARS-CoV-2 and at least one common cold coronavirus spike.

V lost 5 bases to trimming and J lost 11 bases; unmatched junction nucleotides: 17. The germline V gene encodes CDR1 SGHTA and CDR2 FQGNSA. This CDR3 contains 16 residues. Profiling relied on immunoSEQ multiplex PCR, and the TCRdb table lists in-frame clones only, not all of them. This sample has about 20,000 clones, with approximately 68% found just once. The unexposed donors gave CD4+ T cells in about 2010-2019, prior to COVID-19. CD4+ T cells were isolated from the cells after about nine days of culture. As cell numbers allowed, unexposed-donor CD4+ T cells faced SARS-CoV-2 S/N and four cold-coronavirus spikes. Turning to this clone: What it binds is not known.

Material: CD4+ T cells from PBMCs, cultured in vitro. The receptor was derived from a human donor in good health. The chain is built from TRBV7-2 and TRBJ2-7; 11 bases align to TRBD2. The CDR3 sequence is CASSPPGVVAGGKEYF. CDR3 DNA sequence: TGTGCCAGCAGCCCCCCGGGGGTGGTAGCGGGGGGGAAAGAGTACTTC. Filled out from reference TRBV7-2 and TRBJ2-7, the complete variable domain reads GAGVSQSPSNKVTEKGKDVELRCDPISGHTALYWYRQSLGQGLEFLIYFQGNSAPDKSGLPSDRFSAERTGGSVSTLTIQRTQQEDSAVYLCASSPPGVVAGGKEYFGPGTRLTVT.